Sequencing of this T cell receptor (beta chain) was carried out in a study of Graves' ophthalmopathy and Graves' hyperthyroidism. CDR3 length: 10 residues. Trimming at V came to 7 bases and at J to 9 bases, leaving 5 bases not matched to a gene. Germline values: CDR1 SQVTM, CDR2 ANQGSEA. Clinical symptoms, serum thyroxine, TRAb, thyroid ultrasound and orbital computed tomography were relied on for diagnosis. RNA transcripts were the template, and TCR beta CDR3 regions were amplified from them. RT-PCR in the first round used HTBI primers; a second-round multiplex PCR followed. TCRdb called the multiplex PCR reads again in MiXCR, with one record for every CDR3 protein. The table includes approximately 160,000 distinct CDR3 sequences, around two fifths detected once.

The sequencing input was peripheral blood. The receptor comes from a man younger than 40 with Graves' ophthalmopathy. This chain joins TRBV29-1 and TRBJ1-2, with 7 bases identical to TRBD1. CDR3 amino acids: CSADRESYTF. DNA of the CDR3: TGCAGCGCAGACAGGGAGAGCTACACCTTC. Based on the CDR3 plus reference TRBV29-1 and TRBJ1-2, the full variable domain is SAVISQKPSRDICQRGTSLTIQCQVDSQVTMMFWYRQQPGQSLTLIATANQGSEATYESGFVIDKFPISRPNLTFSTLTVSNMSPEDSSIYLCSADRESYTFGSGTRLTVV.